These 24 T cell receptor beta chains share one sample of origin, sequenced in a study of CDR3 diversity in severe acne. TCRdb re-analysed the PCR reads in MiXCR, keeping a single row per CDR3 protein. The table records approximately 90,000 distinct CDR3 sequences, 45% to 55% of them present only once. Input material: blood. Every receptor here comes from a male donor in good health, serving as a control.

V and J are TRBV2 and TRBJ2-2, with 14 bases lining up with TRBD2. Germline CDR1 is SNHLY and CDR2 is FYNNEI. The CDR3 spans 17 residues. V dropped 6 bases and J dropped 3; count of bases not matched to a gene: 6. CDR3 nucleotide sequence: TGTGCCAGCAGAACCGGGACTAGCGGGAGAGACACCGGGGAGCTGTTTTTT. Translated, it gives CASRTGTSGRDTGELFF. Looking up the rest from reference TRBV2 and TRBJ2-2 gives the full variable domain: EPEVTQTPSHQVTQMGQEVILRCVPISNHLYFYWYRQILGQKVEFLVSFYNNEISEKSEIFDDQFSVERPDGSNFTLKIRSTKLEDSAMYFCASRTGTSGRDTGELFFGEGSRLTVL.

The chain uses TRBV5-1 and TRBJ2-2, with 11 bases that match TRBD1. V trimming: 4 bases; J trimming: 1 base; junction bases outside the gene matches: 3. Germline V CDR1 and CDR2: SGHRS, YFSETQ. The CDR3 is made up of 16 amino acids. The CDR3 DNA reads TGCGCCAGCAGCGGGGACAGGGGGGTGAACACCGGGGAGCTGTTTTTT. It codes for CASSGDRGVNTGELFF. The full variable domain, its missing parts supplied by reference TRBV5-1 and TRBJ2-2, is KAGVTQTPRYLIKTRGQQVTLSCSPISGHRSVSWYQQTPGQGLQFLFEYFSETQRNKGNFPGRFSGRQFSNSRSEMNVSTLELGDSALYLCASSGDRGVNTGELFFGEGSRLTVL.

The chain has TRBV15 and TRBJ2-7, with a tentative D call TRBD2 (6 bases). V lost 3 bases and J lost 3, with 15 bases in between. Germline V gives CDR1 LNHNV, CDR2 YYDKDF (reference sequence). CDR3 length: 15 residues. The CDR3 loop is CATSSYGGSGYEQYF. The CDR3 DNA is TGTGCCACCAGCAGCTACGGGGGTAGCGGCTACGAGCAGTACTTC. Full variable domain (outside the CDR3, taken from reference TRBV15 and TRBJ2-7): DAMVIQNPRYQVTQFGKPVTLSCSQTLNHNVMYWYQQKSSQAPKLLFHYYDKDFNNEADTPDNFQSRRPNTSFCFLDIRSPGLGDTAMYLCATSSYGGSGYEQYFGPGTRLTVT.

In the case of this clonotype: A much larger clone is a single base away; this may be a read error. This chain uses TRBV10-3 with TRBJ2-2; a weak D match, TRBD1 (5 bases). The CDR3 sequence is 14 residues long. Germline V CDR1 and CDR2: ENHRY, SYGVKD. V was cut by 11 bases and J by 3 bases, with 16 bases left in between. Here the CDR3 reads CAAGQGSHTGELFF. The CDR3 DNA follows: TGTGCCGCCGGCCAGGGTAGCCACACCGGGGAGCTGTTTTTT.

To note about this clonotype: At one end, the junction sequence differs from germline, possibly due to a read error. The chain couples TRBV9 to TRBJ2-2, with a weak D call TRBD2 (6 bases). This CDR3 comprises 15 residues. The germline V gene has CDR1 SGDLS and CDR2 YYNGEE. CDR3 region: CASSVDGANTGGLFF. In DNA, the CDR3 is TGTGCCAGCAGCGTAGATGGGGCGAACACCGGGGGGCTGTTTTTT. Looking up the rest from reference TRBV9 and TRBJ2-2 gives the full variable domain: DSGVTQTPKHLITATGQRVTLRCSPRSGDLSVYWYQQSLDQGLQFLIQYYNGEERAKGNILERFSAQQFPDLHSELNLSSLELGDSALYFCASSVDGANTGGLFFGEGSRLTVL.

This chain uses TRBV7-2 with TRBJ2-2, with 10 bases identical to TRBD2. Trimming took 4 bases from V and 4 from J; bases not matched to a gene: 6. The CDR3 length is 16 residues. Germline CDR1 and CDR2: SGHTA and FQGNSA. For the CDR3, the DNA is TGTGCCAGCAGCTCTCCTAGCGGGAGTGTCACCGGGGAGCTGTTTTTT. This translates into CASSSPSGSVTGELFF. The whole variable domain, filled in from reference TRBV7-2 and TRBJ2-2, reads GAGVSQSPSNKVTEKGKDVELRCDPISGHTALYWYRQSLGQGLEFLIYFQGNSAPDKSGLPSDRFSAERTGGSVSTLTIQRTQQEDSAVYLCASSSPSGSVTGELFFGEGSRLTVL.

In this sample, this clonotype turned up many times. V and J are TRBV11-2 and TRBJ2-5, with TRBD1 matching 8 bases. Germline CDR1 SGHAT, CDR2 FQNNGV. The CDR3 has 15 amino acids. The trim removed 1 base at V and 1 base at J, leaving 2 bases unmatched. CDR3 bases: TGTGCCAGCAGCTTAGGGACAGGGTCCCAAGAGACCCAGTACTTC. This sequence encodes CASSLGTGSQETQYF.

The sample holds a few counts of this clonotype. This chain joins TRBV15 and TRBJ2-7; no clear D. Looked up from germline, CDR1 is LNHNV and CDR2 is YYDKDF (reference sequence). The length of the CDR3 is 15 residues. Trimming left V 1 base short and J 6 bases short, with 16 bases between. CDR3 DNA sequence: TGTGCCACCAGCAGAGCAGGTCCGCAGATAAGCGAGCAGTACTTC. This sequence encodes CATSRAGPQISEQYF.

This chain links TRBV12-3 or TRBV12-4 with TRBJ1-4; D is undetermined. The CDR3 length is 13 residues. Between the trimmed V and J ends, which lost 6 bases and 8 bases, there was a span of 13 bases. The CDR3 nucleotides are TGTGCCAGCAGCTCCTACAGTAGGGAAAAACTGTTTTTT. Its translation: CASSSYSREKLFF.

This chain links TRBV20-1 with TRBJ1-2; D remains ambiguous. CDR1 is DFQATT and CDR2 is SNEGSKA in the germline V gene (reference sequence). The V end lost 4 bases, the J end lost 4 bases, and 25 bases lay between the germline ends. The CDR3 is 17 amino acids. This CDR3 reads CSATDPGGTKDPYGYTF. The CDR3 DNA is TGCAGTGCTACTGACCCTGGTGGTACCAAGGACCCCTATGGCTACACCTTC.

This clonotype was counted a few times. The V and J genes are TRBV12-3 or TRBV12-4 and TRBJ1-5, with 7 bases that match TRBD1. The junction had 2 bases not matched to a gene; V was cut back by 5 bases and J by 4 bases. This CDR3 region has 13 residues. The CDR3, as DNA: TGTGCCAGCAGTGGACAGGCGAATCAGCCCCAGCATTTT. Amino acids: CASSGQANQPQHF.

Regarding this clonotype: Mismatch with germline at one junction end may stem from a read error. V usage is TRBV2 and J usage is TRBJ2-7; perhaps TRBD2 as D (7 bases). CDR3 length: 19 amino acids. The germline gives CDR1 SNHLY, CDR2 FYNNEI. The CDR3 region is CASSQDRGLTGGRAYEQYF. The CDR3 DNA reads TGCGCCAGCAGCCAAGATCGGGGGCTCACCGGGGGGCGGGCCTACGAGCAGTACTTC.

This clonotype was detected only once. The chain combines TRBV5-4 with TRBJ1-1; D call uncertain. The germline V gene encodes CDR1 SGHNT and CDR2 YYREEE (reference sequence). The CDR3 runs 13 residues. V gave up 4 bases and J gave up 5 bases, with 12 bases separating them. CDR3 nucleotide sequence: TGTGCCAGCAGCACACAAGGACGGACTGAAGCTTTCTTT. Amino acids: CASSTQGRTEAFF.

The chain's CDR3 is CAWTIGPSAFF. DNA of the CDR3: TGTGCCTGGACAATAGGGCCTTCAGCTTTCTTT. The chain couples TRBV30 to TRBJ1-1; D remains unclear. This CDR3 has 11 amino acids. Trimming cost V 4 bases and J 10 bases, with 13 bases left between them. Germline V gene sequence: CDR1 GTSNPN, CDR2 SVGIG (reference sequence).

The V and J genes are TRBV10-3 and TRBJ1-2, with D uncertain. Germline loops: CDR1 ENHRY, CDR2 SYGVKD. Deletions cut 3 bases from V and 2 bases from J, with 1 base between. The CDR3 has 11 amino acids. The CDR3 nucleotides read TGTGCCATCAGTGACAACTATGGCTACACCTTC. It codes for CAISDNYGYTF.

As for this clonotype: The limits of the CDR3 on the DNA are not certain, so only TCRdb's listed CDR3 is given. CDR3 protein: CASSQESAGGYEQYFGPGTIYF. This chain connects TRBV7-3 to TRBJ1-3. Looked up from germline, CDR1 is SGHTA and CDR2 is FQGTGA. 22 amino acids form the CDR3, both terminal residues included.

The chain joins TRBV12-3 or TRBV12-4 to TRBJ2-7; possibly TRBD1 for D (5 bases). CDR3 length: 14 residues. Trimming stripped 7 bases from V and 6 bases from J, with 19 bases between. The CDR3 reads CASTARQGDSEQYF. CDR3 DNA sequence: TGTGCCAGCACCGCTCGGCAGGGTGATTCCGAGCAGTACTTC.

This clonotype has just a few counts. The V gene is TRBV2, the J gene TRBJ2-7, with D unclear. Germline V gene lookup returns CDR1 SNHLY and CDR2 FYNNEI. The CDR3 has 11 amino acids. With 6 bases removed from V and 6 bases from J, the gap between germline ends came to 9 bases. CDR3 region: CASSFYLEQYF. The CDR3 bases are TGTGCCAGCAGCTTTTACCTCGAGCAGTACTTC.

The chain combines TRBV10-3 with TRBJ2-7, with TRBD2 identical over 15 bases. Germline CDR1 reads ENHRY; CDR2 reads SYGVKD. The junction had 7 bases not matched to a gene; V was cut back by 8 bases and J by 2 bases. This CDR3 has 16 amino acids. Here the CDR3 DNA reads TGTGCCATCGGAAAGGGACTAGCGGGGGGAGCCTACGAGCAGTACTTC. As protein: CAIGKGLAGGAYEQYF.

J is TRBJ1-1 and V is TRBV19; D is uncertain. The CDR3 sequence is 15 residues long. The germline V and J ends were trimmed by 1 base and 6 bases, with 15 bases remaining between them. Germline V gene sequence: CDR1 LNHDA, CDR2 SQIVND (reference sequence). The CDR3, as DNA: TGTGCCAGTAGTATAGGCCCTGTAAGTGGGGCTGAAGCTTTCTTT. This sequence encodes CASSIGPVSGAEAFF.

The rearrangement uses TRBV28 and TRBJ1-1, with D possibly being TRBD1 (6 bases). Germline V gives CDR1 MDHEN, CDR2 SYDVKM. V was shortened by 2 bases and J by 8 bases, with 9 bases between the two germline ends. This CDR3 is built from 12 residues. The CDR3 sequence: CASSLQGIEAFF. In DNA form, the CDR3 reads TGTGCCAGCAGTTTACAGGGGATCGAAGCTTTCTTT.

The genes are TRBV3-1 and TRBJ2-1, with D unresolved. Looked up from germline, CDR1 is LGHDT and CDR2 is YNNKEL (reference sequence). The CDR3 spans 15 residues. Trimming left V 1 base short and J 4 bases short, with 11 bases between. The CDR3 sequence: CASSQGLFNYNEQFF. The CDR3 DNA follows: TGTGCCAGCAGCCAAGGACTTTTCAATTACAATGAGCAGTTCTTC.

V gene TRBV28 combines with J gene TRBJ1-4, with D uncertain. The CDR3 totals 13 residues. CDR1 and CDR2 from the germline V gene are MDHEN and SYDVKM. Trimming removed 5 bases at V and 8 bases at J, with 12 bases between. CDR3 loop: CASSLTGREKLFF. In nucleotides, the CDR3 is TGTGCCAGCAGTCTGACCGGACGGGAAAAACTGTTTTTT.

This clonotype was seen many times. The rearrangement links TRBV20-1 to TRBJ2-5; 9 bases are shared with TRBD2. CDR3 length equals 15 residues. V dropped 6 bases and J dropped 5; count of bases not matched to a gene: 13. Germline CDR1 and CDR2: DFQATT and SNEGSKA (reference sequence). The CDR3 nucleotides are TGCAGTGCACCTCGTTTACTAGCGGGCCGTGAGACCCAGTACTTC. Encoded protein: CSAPRLLAGRETQYF.